This is a list of T cell receptor beta chains from one sample in a study of blood T cell repertoires in COVID-19. TCRdb's copy holds only in-frame clones and misses some; the assay was immunoSEQ multiplex PCR. The table shows approximately 270,000 clones, with around 88% occurring only once. The sample was peripheral blood. These receptors were taken from a woman aged 25 to 39 with COVID-19, enrolled during active disease. CDR3s include the opening cysteine and the closing phenylalanine or tryptophan. The D gene is left open where the match is weak. Clone size is stated in some rows and not others, as once, few, many or a class when expanded.

J gene,D gene,clone size,V gene,CDR3 protein,CDR3 DNA
TRBJ1-3,TRBD1,-,TRBV10-3,CAISGGTGGFPGNTIYF,TGTGCCATCAGTGGAGGGACAGGGGGCTTCCCTGGAAACACCATATATTTT
TRBJ1-6,-,-,TRBV14,CASSQVPGLNSPLHF,TGTGCCAGCAGCCAAGTCCCAGGGTTGAATTCACCCCTCCACTTT
TRBJ1-5,-,-,TRBV10-2,CASSVDRHNQPQHF,TGCGCCAGCTCAGTCGACAGACACAATCAGCCCCAGCATTTT
TRBJ2-3,-,-,TRBV2,CASSRGGGRDTQYF,TGTGCCAGCAGTAGAGGAGGGGGCAGGGATACGCAGTATTTT
TRBJ1-1,-,-,TRBV13,CASSLEGIPEAFF,TGTGCCAGCAGCTTAGAGGGGATACCTGAAGCTTTCTTT
TRBJ1-3,-,-,TRBV9,CASSGESGNTIYF,TGTGCCAGCTCCGGAGAGTCTGGAAACACCATATATTTT
TRBJ2-4,TRBD1,-,TRBV18,CASSPPTGGANIQYF,TGTGCCAGCTCACCCCCGACAGGGGGCGCCAACATTCAGTACTTC
TRBJ2-1,TRBD2,once,TRBV3-1/TRBV3-2,CASSQAGGMNEQFF,TGTGCCAGCAGCCAAGCGGGGGGGATGAATGAGCAGTTCTTC
TRBJ1-6,-,-,TRBV27,CASSYGSSPLHF,TGTGCCAGCAGTTATGGGAGTTCACCCCTCCACTTT
TRBJ2-7,-,-,TRBV2,CASSESRGAPYEQYF,TGTGCCAGCAGTGAAAGCAGGGGGGCCCCCTACGAGCAGTACTTC
TRBJ1-2,-,-,TRBV28,CASSTPDSAYGYTF,TGTGCCAGCAGTACGCCGGACAGCGCCTATGGCTACACCTTC
TRBJ2-1,TRBD1,once,TRBV2,CASSDGQGASNEQFF,TGTGCCAGCAGTGATGGGCAGGGGGCGTCCAATGAGCAGTTCTTC
TRBJ2-2,TRBD2,once,TRBV3-1/TRBV3-2,CASSQEGLAGVGGELFF,TGTGCCAGCAGCCAAGAAGGACTAGCGGGGGTTGGCGGGGAGCTGTTTTTT
TRBJ1-1,TRBD1,-,TRBV5-1,CASSLTGGTEAFF,TGCGCCAGCAGCTTGACAGGGGGCACTGAAGCTTTCTTT
TRBJ1-1,-,few,TRBV4-2,CASSRLGPRGAFEAFF,TGTGCCAGCAGCCGTCTCGGGCCCCGTGGGGCCTTTGAAGCTTTCTTT
TRBJ2-5,-,-,TRBV10-3,CAISDLGGSQETQYF,TGTGCCATCAGTGATTTGGGGGGTTCACAAGAGACCCAGTACTTC
TRBJ2-7,-,-,TRBV21-1,CASSNSRGGWNEQYF,TGTGCCAGCAGCAACTCCCGGGGGGGATGGAACGAGCAGTACTTC
TRBJ1-2,-,-,TRBV7-2,CASSLVAQGQTNYGYTF,TGTGCCAGCAGCTTAGTCGCTCAAGGACAGACAAACTATGGCTACACCTTC
TRBJ1-1,-,-,TRBV29-1,CSVATQAWMNTEAFF,TGCAGCGTTGCAACACAGGCCTGGATGAACACTGAAGCTTTCTTT
TRBJ2-3,TRBD2,few,TRBV7-8,CASSLMLAGVGTDTQYF,TGTGCCAGCAGCTTAATGCTAGCGGGAGTTGGGACAGATACGCAGTATTTT
TRBJ2-5,TRBD1,-,TRBV13,CASSFYRGLETQYF,TGTGCCAGCAGCTTTTACAGGGGGCTGGAGACCCAGTACTTC
TRBJ2-3,-,-,TRBV5-1,CASSFSGPRDTQYF,TGCGCCAGCAGCTTTAGCGGCCCCAGAGATACGCAGTATTTT
TRBJ2-1,TRBD2,once,TRBV27,CASSLGALAGGKAYNEQFF,TGTGCCAGCAGTTTAGGTGCCCTAGCGGGGGGCAAGGCTTACAATGAGCAGTTCTTC
TRBJ1-3,-,-,TRBV10-3,CAISPREGSSGNTIYF,TGTGCCATCAGTCCTCGGGAGGGCAGCTCTGGAAACACCATATATTTT
TRBJ2-1,-,-,TRBV18,CASSPQTGNYNEQFF,TGTGCCAGCTCACCTCAGACAGGAAACTACAATGAGCAGTTCTTC
TRBJ2-1,-,-,TRBV24-1,CATSDPTARGTYNEQFF,TGTGCCACCAGTGACCCTACTGCCCGAGGGACCTACAATGAGCAGTTCTTC
TRBJ2-2,TRBD1,-,TRBV9,CASSVGDRALFF,TGTGCCAGCAGCGTAGGGGACAGGGCCCTGTTTTTT
TRBJ1-5,TRBD1,once,TRBV5-1,CASSLGTGEGQPQHF,TGCGCCAGCAGCTTGGGGACAGGGGAAGGTCAGCCCCAGCATTTT
TRBJ2-7,-,-,TRBV28,CASTPAGLYEQYF,TGTGCCAGCACCCCGGCAGGACTCTACGAGCAGTACTTC
TRBJ1-6,TRBD1,-,TRBV27,CASNSRQGLVGGSPLHF,TGTGCCAGCAACTCCAGACAGGGACTCGTAGGGGGTTCACCCCTCCACTTT
TRBJ2-7,-,-,TRBV7-8,CASSPPNRAYEQYF,TGTGCCAGCAGCCCCCCGAACAGGGCCTACGAGCAGTACTTC
TRBJ1-1,TRBD1,-,TRBV12-3/TRBV12-4,CASRRDRGEAFF,TGTGCCAGTAGGAGGGACAGGGGTGAAGCTTTCTTT
TRBJ1-1,-,-,TRBV5-1,CASSLGRNTEAFF,TGCGCCAGCAGCTTGGGCAGAAACACTGAAGCTTTCTTT
TRBJ1-2,-,-,TRBV7-9,CASSLRTEEGYTF,TGTGCCAGCAGCTTAAGGACAGAAGAGGGCTACACCTTC
TRBJ2-4,-,-,TRBV2,CASSGTLLAKNIQYF,TGTGCCAGCAGCGGGACTCTTCTAGCCAAAAACATTCAGTACTTC
TRBJ2-1,-,-,TRBV27,CASSFSVAGEQFF,TGTGCCAGCAGTTTCTCGGTGGCAGGGGAGCAGTTCTTC
TRBJ1-6,-,few,TRBV25-1,CASNFPNSPLHF,TGTGCCAGCAATTTTCCGAATTCACCCCTCCACTTT
TRBJ1-4,-,-,TRBV5-4,CASSFGRANEKLFF,TGTGCCAGCAGCTTCGGCAGGGCGAATGAAAAACTGTTTTTT
TRBJ1-5,TRBD1,-,TRBV4-1,CARGWTHPGQGEGGNQPQHF,TGCGCCAGGGGATGGACACACCCGGGACAGGGTGAGGGGGGCAATCAGCCCCAGCATTTT
TRBJ2-1,-,-,TRBV6-2/TRBV6-3,CASSYSDSRPLNEQFF,TGTGCCAGCAGTTACTCCGACTCCCGCCCCCTCAATGAGCAGTTCTTC
TRBJ2-3,TRBD1,-,TRBV5-1,CASSLGTGATDTQYF,TGCGCCAGCAGCCTCGGGACAGGGGCGACAGATACGCAGTATTTT
TRBJ2-1,-,-,TRBV5-5,CASSVTDDSYNEQFF,TGTGCCAGCAGCGTGACAGACGACTCCTACAATGAGCAGTTCTTC
TRBJ1-1,-,-,TRBV19,CASSIVYSGSTEAFF,TGTGCCAGTAGTATAGTTTATTCCGGGTCCACTGAAGCTTTCTTT
TRBJ2-1,TRBD1,-,TRBV9,CASSGAPGQGAGNEQFF,TGTGCCAGCAGCGGGGCTCCGGGACAGGGGGCGGGTAATGAGCAGTTCTTC
TRBJ2-5,TRBD1,once,TRBV30,CARSDRDFLETQYF,TGTGCCCGCAGCGACAGGGATTTCTTAGAGACCCAGTACTTC
TRBJ2-1,TRBD2,-,TRBV6-2/TRBV6-3,CASSWLGLAGLYNEQFF,TGTGCCAGCAGTTGGTTGGGACTAGCGGGGTTATACAATGAGCAGTTCTTC
TRBJ2-3,TRBD2,-,TRBV6-2/TRBV6-3,CASSYKRTSGGSTDTQYF,TGTGCCAGCAGTTACAAGAGGACTAGCGGGGGGAGCACAGATACGCAGTATTTT
TRBJ2-7,TRBD2,-,TRBV6-5,CASTPIAGGLYEQYF,TGTGCCAGCACCCCCATAGCGGGGGGCCTCTACGAGCAGTACTTC
TRBJ1-2,TRBD1,-,TRBV11-2,CASSLTGTASYTF,TGTGCCAGCAGCTTGACAGGGACGGCAAGCTACACCTTC
TRBJ2-5,TRBD2,-,TRBV24-1,CATSDPPGLAGDGETQYF,TGTGCCACCAGTGACCCTCCGGGACTAGCGGGAGATGGTGAGACCCAGTACTTC
TRBJ2-2,-,once,TRBV28,CASSLSRWGSYSTGELFF,TGTGCCAGCAGTTTATCCCGATGGGGCAGTTATTCCACCGGGGAGCTGTTTTTT
TRBJ1-2,-,-,TRBV6-5,CASRGAWPDYGYTF,TGTGCCAGCAGAGGGGCGTGGCCCGACTATGGCTACACCTTC
TRBJ2-3,-,-,TRBV5-1,CASSYQGGGSDTQYF,TGCGCCAGCAGCTACCAGGGTGGCGGCTCAGATACGCAGTATTTT
TRBJ1-2,TRBD1,once,TRBV6-6,CASSSQTSLPGQGVYFYGYTF,TGTGCCAGCAGCTCTCAAACCAGCCTCCCGGGACAGGGGGTCTATTTCTATGGCTACACCTTC